This TCR beta chain comes out of a study of blood T cell repertoires in COVID-19. About the research overall: Italy, Spain and the United States were the sources of the convalescent and acute COVID-19 samples.

The count of this clone is one. The junction had 2 bases not matched to a gene; V was cut back by 0 bases and J by 4 bases. This CDR3 comprises 14 residues. Germline V gene data show CDR1 as SNHLY and CDR2 as FYNNEI. How the authors handled the data: Researchers report that nucleated cell counts were estimated from reference gene primer amplification. The protocol was immunoSEQ multiplex PCR, while the TCRdb copy is restricted to in-frame clones and leaves out a portion. Clonal size and the V and J genes are those of that table, whereas D and trimming came from the DNA. There are nearly 100,000 clones in the sample; roughly 80% occur only once, and 15% to 20% lies in the top ten.

The sequence was collected from a woman aged 55-69 years with acute or convalescent COVID-19. The sample was peripheral blood. The chain links TRBV2 to TRBJ2-5; TRBD1 matches 7 bases. This CDR3 reads CASSEAQGRETQYF. CDR3 in DNA: TGTGCCAGCAGTGAAGCACAGGGGCGAGAGACCCAGTACTTC.